This T cell receptor beta chain was captured in a study of long-term antiretroviral therapy in people with HIV (dated 2022 in TCRdb). A note on the overall study: The earliest samples were collected approximately a decade before the 2015 WHO recommendation for immediate ART, a period when ART was typically delayed until CD4 counts fell. A retrospective serial study tested whether ART initiation and durable HIV suppression were associated with changes in peripheral blood TRB repertoire composition and diversity. A total of approximately 200 cryopreserved PBMC samples came from 25 to 35 adults with confirmed HIV infection and were collected serially over a mean of roughly six years (range 1-12). Among the approximately 30 participants with HIV, fewer than twelve were female. No cross-contamination during QIAcube processing was seen in test extractions of a monoclonal T-cell line run alongside 25 to 35 polyclonal samples.

This clone was recorded once. Its antigen is currently not known. No base quality information exists; no much larger clone differs at one position. The research as a whole found: Because pre-ART samples had limited cell numbers, profiling was done on unsorted PBMC rather than on sorted CD4+ and CD8+ T cells. Narrower CDR3 length ranges were observed in HIV repertoires than in controls, and an antigen-experienced repertoire with only a slight naive shift after ART was suggested by the network structure. Since PBMC availability was limited, sequencing covered only the TCR beta chain, with no alpha chain pairing. Inferences about post-ART repertoire changes were limited because no data were available on ART adherence, viral resistance or therapy changes. ART initiation was associated with a significant increase in TRB diversity, but diversity stayed significantly below transplant donor controls even after long-term ART. The samples were dated from about 2003 to 2017, and the ART regimens that were used may be less effective than current ART regimens. The repertoire was dominated across all time points by expanded TRB clones identified before ART initiation, although this dominance was seen to fluctuate and to decrease in many PLHIV after ART.

V lost 0 bases and J lost 2 bases; the stretch between them is 7 bases long. The germline V gene specifies MNHNS as CDR1 and SASEGT as CDR2. Counted from cysteine to phenylalanine, this CDR3 has 15 amino acids. This entry keeps only the CDR3 DNA: 45 bases, framed from base 1. Sequencing of the TRB variable region was done with the immunoSEQ hsTCRB v3.0 assay at survey level resolution. A depth of 40,000-50,000 T-cell genomes per sample was targeted for TRB sequencing. TRB libraries were pooled and sequenced on an Illumina MiSeq using a v3 150-cycle kit. The study's processing was this. Repertoire analysis was run in R within a reproducible Nextflow workflow that covered QC, data transformation and analysis. Custom analyses were implemented in LymphoSeq2, an R package for AIRR-Seq data exploration. Several samples yielding fewer than 5000 total TRB sequences were excluded, leaving about 190 analyzed HIV repertoires. Of the roughly 190 retained HIV repertoires, approximately 57 were collected before and 129 after ART initiation. Repertoires were downsampled to 5000 TRB nucleotide sequences, and summary statistics were averaged over 100 downsampling iterations. Only TRB sequences with CDR3 regions of at least seven amino acids were retained for analysis. Two measures captured diversity: a Shannon entropy-derived clonality score and the Gini coefficient. Repertoire networks linked the top 5000 CDR3 amino acid sequences whenever two sequences differed by an edit distance of one. GLIPH2 predicted antigen specificity groups and MHC restriction for TRB CDR3 amino acid sequences. CDR3 amino acid sequences were matched against VDJdb and McPAS-TCR to flag known CMV, EBV, HIV or tissue antigen associations. Pre-ART, post-ART and control groups were compared with Wilcoxon signed-rank tests and Holm-Bonferroni correction. TCRdb provides this immuneACCESS table in a form limited to in-frame rearrangements. Some clones are lacking; in checked studies, under half of them reflect an unresolved V gene, and why the rest are absent is not known. V and J calls and clone size come straight from that table; D and trimming were deduced from the DNA. Across this sample there are about 21,000 clones, with around 81% seen only once. The ten most abundant clones make up around 12% of the sample.

Participants were included only if at least one PBMC sample before ART initiation and at least two post-ART samples were available. All participants with HIV were treated in the United States of America. Before DNA extraction, cryopreserved samples of about 0.9-10 million PBMC were thawed and then washed. At the time of the earliest PBMC sample for each participant with HIV, ages ranged from 23 to 54 years. PBMC samples were contributed by each participant from 1-4 timepoints before ART initiation and 2-8 timepoints after ART initiation, with a median of 7 samples. For every participant, serial HIV viral load, CD4+ T-cell count, ART history and demographic data were obtained. A Qiagen kit on a QIAcube was used to extract genomic DNA from unsorted PBMC, with samples processed in batches of 12.

The TCR was taken from a man in his forties or fifties with HIV. The specimen comprised unsorted PBMCs, sampled 0.1 years before starting antiretroviral therapy. The V gene is TRBV6-1 and the J gene is TRBJ2-2; the D gene cannot be named for sure. The bases read TGTGCCAGCAGTGAAGCGTGGCGTAACACCGGGGAGCTGTTTTTT. Translated, it reads CASSEAWRNTGELFF.